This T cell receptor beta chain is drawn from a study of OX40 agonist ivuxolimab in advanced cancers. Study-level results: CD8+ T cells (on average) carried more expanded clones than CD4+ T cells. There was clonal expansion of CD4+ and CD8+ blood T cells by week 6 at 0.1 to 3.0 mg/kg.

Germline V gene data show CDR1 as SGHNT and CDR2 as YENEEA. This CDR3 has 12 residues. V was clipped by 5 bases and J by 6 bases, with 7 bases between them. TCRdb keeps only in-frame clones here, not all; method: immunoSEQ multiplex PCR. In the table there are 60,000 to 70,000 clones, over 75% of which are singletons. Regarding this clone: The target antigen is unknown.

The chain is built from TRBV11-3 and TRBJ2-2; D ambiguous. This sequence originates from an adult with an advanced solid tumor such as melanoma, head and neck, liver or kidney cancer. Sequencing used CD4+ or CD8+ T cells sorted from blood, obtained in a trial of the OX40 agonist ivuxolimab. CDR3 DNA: TGTGCCAGCAGCCCAGAGTCCGGGGAGCTGTTTTTT. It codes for CASSPESGELFF. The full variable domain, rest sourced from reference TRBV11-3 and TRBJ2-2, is EAGVVQSPRYKIIEKKQPVAFWCNPISGHNTLYWYLQNLGQGPELLIRYENEEAVDDSQLPKDRFSAERLKGVDSTLKIQPAELGDSAVYLCASSPESGELFFGEGSRLTVL.